These 12 T cell receptor beta chains came from one sample sequenced in a study of blood T cell repertoires in COVID-19. This table comes from immunoSEQ multiplex PCR, and its TCRdb copy is limited to in-frame clones, with some not included. This repertoire shows approximately 140,000 clones, around 80% found once; its top ten account for roughly 8.6%. Sequencing used peripheral blood. Every receptor here comes from a woman older than 75 in a cohort sampled during active or convalescent COVID-19.

The chain links TRBV28 to TRBJ1-2; maybe TRBD1 (6 bases). The CDR3 contains 15 residues. V dropped 7 bases and J dropped 4 bases, with 19 bases sitting between them. Germline loops: CDR1 MDHEN, CDR2 SYDVKM. The CDR3: CASTGGGGRGYGYTF. DNA of the CDR3: TGTGCCAGCACCGGGGGAGGGGGAAGGGGCTATGGCTACACCTTC.

V and J are TRBV7-3 and TRBJ1-1, with 7 bases matching TRBD1. The CDR3 spans 14 residues. With V trimmed by 3 bases and J by 1 base, 2 bases remained unmatched. CDR1 and CDR2 from the germline V gene are SGHTA and FQGTGA. The CDR3 loop reads CASSLRQGNTEAFF. DNA of the CDR3: TGTGCCAGCAGCTTGCGACAGGGGAACACTGAAGCTTTCTTT. Based on the CDR3 plus reference TRBV7-3 and TRBJ1-1, the full variable domain is GAGVSQTPSNKVTEKGKYVELRCDPISGHTALYWYRQSLGQGPEFLIYFQGTGAADDSGLPNDRFFAVRPEGSVSTLKIQRTERGDSAVYLCASSLRQGNTEAFFGQGTRLTVV.

The genes are TRBV5-1 and TRBJ2-5; no reliable D call. The CDR3 extends over 13 amino acids. The ends were cut back, 0 bases at V and 4 bases at J, with 7 bases in the middle. Germline assignment: CDR1 SGHRS and CDR2 YFSETQ. This CDR3 is CASSLDVRETQYF. The CDR3 DNA reads as TGCGCCAGCAGCTTGGATGTCCGAGAGACCCAGTACTTC.

The chain has TRBV5-6 and TRBJ2-1, with D unclear. The germline V gene encodes CDR1 SGHDT and CDR2 YYEEEE. The CDR3 covers 16 residues. V lost 2 bases and J 3 bases, leaving 15 bases between the germline ends. The CDR3 loop reads CASSFPRQAFYNEQFF. CDR3 DNA: TGTGCCAGCAGCTTTCCCAGACAAGCCTTCTACAATGAGCAGTTCTTC.

This rearrangement joins TRBV19 to TRBJ2-5; 7 bases are shared with TRBD2. Germline-derived CDR1 and CDR2 are LNHDA and SQIVND (reference sequence). The CDR3 runs to 14 residues. V lost 7 bases to trimming and J lost 1 base; unmatched junction nucleotides: 6. CDR3 in DNA: TGTGCCAGTAAAGAAGCGGGGCCCCAAGAGACCCAGTACTTC. Its protein is CASKEAGPQETQYF.

The chain has TRBV6-6 and TRBJ2-4; TRBD1 matches 8 bases. The V segment lost 4 bases and the J segment 2 bases; nucleotides outside the gene matches: 4. The CDR3 totals 15 residues. From germline, CDR1 is MNHNY and CDR2 SVGAGI (reference sequence). For the CDR3, the DNA is TGTGCCAGCAGTTCCGACAGGGGAACCAAAAACATTCAGTACTTC. It yields the protein CASSSDRGTKNIQYF.

This clone has a handful of counts. The CDR3 bases are TGTGCCAGCAGGCAGGGCCCGTCCTACGAGCAGTACTTC. Encoded protein: CASRQGPSYEQYF. The chain is built from TRBV12-3 or TRBV12-4 and TRBJ2-7, with a tentative D call TRBD1 (5 bases). Trimming left V 6 bases short and J 1 base short, with 10 bases between. The length of the CDR3 is 13 residues.

This chain connects TRBV7-7 to TRBJ2-1; 9 nucleotides match TRBD2. After removal of 0 bases from V and 3 bases from J, the junction contained 15 bases not matched to a gene. Germline CDR1 reads SSHAT; CDR2 reads FNYEAQ (reference sequence). This CDR3 spans 20 amino acids. The CDR3 loop reads CASSLAQVSGGQYSYNEQFF. The CDR3 nucleotides read TGTGCCAGCAGCTTAGCGCAAGTTAGCGGGGGACAATACAGCTACAATGAGCAGTTCTTC.

The chain links TRBV5-1 to TRBJ2-5; 8 bases match TRBD1. CDR1 is SGHRS and CDR2 is YFSETQ in the germline V gene. Trimming took 1 base from V and 4 from J; bases not matched to a gene: 9. This CDR3 is built from 16 residues. The CDR3 reads CASSLTTGELGETQYF. The CDR3 DNA follows: TGCGCCAGCAGCTTGACGACAGGGGAGTTGGGAGAGACCCAGTACTTC.

The chain is built from TRBV10-2 and TRBJ1-1; TRBD1 aligns across 8 bases. The CDR3 contains 13 residues. Per the germline V gene, CDR1 is WSHSY and CDR2 is SAAADI. V dropped 9 bases and J dropped 5; count of bases not matched to a gene: 8. The CDR3 here is CASLTGEGTEAFF. CDR3 bases: TGCGCCAGTTTGACAGGGGAAGGAACTGAAGCTTTCTTT.

J is TRBJ1-1 and V is TRBV20-1; D gene ambiguous. This CDR3 comprises 12 residues. Germline V lookup: CDR1 DFQATT, CDR2 SNEGSKA (reference sequence). V gave up 3 bases and J gave up 5 bases, with 10 bases separating them. CDR3 amino acids: CSASWTGTEAFF. For the CDR3, the DNA is TGCAGTGCTAGTTGGACGGGGACTGAAGCTTTCTTT.

This clone was recorded only once. CDR3 sequence: CASSTGGGTSGGIWFF. For the CDR3, the DNA is TGTGCCAGTTCGACCGGAGGGGGGACTAGCGGGGGCATATGGTTCTTC. The chain links TRBV19 to TRBJ2-1, with 14 bases lining up with TRBD2. V shed 8 bases, J shed 15 bases, and the junction held 18 bases outside the gene matches. There are 16 residues in the CDR3. Germline V gene data show CDR1 as LNHDA and CDR2 as SQIVND (reference sequence).